Below, one TCR beta chain is given with its context. Its antigen remains unidentified. This sample was included in a study of T cell responses to AZD1222 COVID-19 vaccine. Study-wide points: Females made up more of the donors, who were largely white British, and clonal diversity may have come out too low. The span of vaccine-associated CD4 TCRs extended across spike, with dominance at 160-218 and 743-854. All repertoire sampling was performed exclusively after the peak T cell response. Baseline serology detected seropositivity in only a handful of AZD1222 recipients.

Assay used: immunoSEQ multiplex PCR; TCRdb lists only in-frame clones, some missing. This sample has tens of thousands of clones, with 80% to 90% found just once. The CDR3 consists of 15 residues. V was cut by 7 bases and J by 0 bases, with 11 bases left in between. From germline, CDR1 is SGHRS and CDR2 YFSETQ. This chain uses TRBV5-1 with TRBJ2-6, with D unresolved. Here the sequenced sample was peripheral blood, taken 28 days after the second AZD1222 dose. This clonotype was sampled from an adult who received the AZD1222 COVID-19 vaccine. CDR3 DNA: TGCGCCAGCCATAACAGCCCCTCTGGGGCCAACGTCCTGACTTTC. Amino acids: CASHNSPSGANVLTF.